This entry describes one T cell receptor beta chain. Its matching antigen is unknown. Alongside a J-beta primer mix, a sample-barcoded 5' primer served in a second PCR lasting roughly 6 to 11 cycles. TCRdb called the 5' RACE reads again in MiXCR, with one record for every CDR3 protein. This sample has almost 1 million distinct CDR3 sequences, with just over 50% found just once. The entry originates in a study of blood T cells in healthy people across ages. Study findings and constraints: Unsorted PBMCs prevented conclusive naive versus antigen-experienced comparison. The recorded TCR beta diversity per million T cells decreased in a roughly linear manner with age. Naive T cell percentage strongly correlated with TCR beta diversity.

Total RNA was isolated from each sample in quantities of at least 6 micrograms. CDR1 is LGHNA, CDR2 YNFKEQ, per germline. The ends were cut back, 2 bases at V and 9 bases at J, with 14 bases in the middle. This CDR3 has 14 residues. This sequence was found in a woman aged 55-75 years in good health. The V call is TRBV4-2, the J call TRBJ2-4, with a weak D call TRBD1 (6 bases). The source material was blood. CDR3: CASSQPGTSRIQYF. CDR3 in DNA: TGTGCCAGCAGCCAACCCGGGACATCCCGCATTCAGTACTTC.